This T cell receptor beta chain derives from a study of cytomegalovirus exposure and HLA in healthy donors. The method was immunoSEQ multiplex PCR; TCRdb's version includes in-frame clones alone and lacks a portion of them. The table has approximately 98,000 clones, 70% to 90% seen once; the top ten hold 3%. The CDR3 is 14 residues long. Trimming removed 1 base at V and 5 bases at J, with 12 bases between. Germline CDR1 and CDR2: SGDLS and YYNGEE. The donors were members of the validation cohort, which comprised under 150 subjects and was separate from the first cohort of some 680 subjects. General study results and limits: The study put roughly 160 TCR beta chains on its list as cytomegalovirus-associated. The classifier reportedly diagnosed cytomegalovirus status with high specificity and sensitivity.

This clone occurred once. The antigen remains undetermined. Source material: PBMCs. The chain is built from TRBV9 and TRBJ2-5; D possibly corresponds to TRBD1 (6 bases). The receptor was isolated from a woman aged 18-30 years in good health and CMV-seronegative. The CDR3 DNA sequence: TGTGCCAGCAGCGTACAGGGGTCGGGGGAGACCCAGTACTTC. Protein sequence: CASSVQGSGETQYF.